These 14 T cell receptor beta chains originate from one sample sequenced in a study of blood T cell repertoires in COVID-19. TCRdb's copy holds only in-frame clones and misses some; the assay was immunoSEQ multiplex PCR. The sample consists of approximately 110,000 clones, about 70% of them appearing once. The sequenced sample consisted of peripheral blood. The receptors were gathered from an elderly man with COVID-19, enrolled during active disease.

The chain uses TRBV18 and TRBJ2-1, with 12 bases that match TRBD2. CDR3 size: 15 residues. The germline CDR1 and CDR2 sequences are KGHSH and LQKENI. J was trimmed by 7 bases and V by 0 bases; bases with no gene match: 1. CDR3 sequence (DNA): TGTGCCAGCTCACCACCCGGACTAGCGGGAAATGAGCAGTTCTTC. Its translation: CASSPPGLAGNEQFF.

V is TRBV29-1 and J is TRBJ2-5; D is perhaps TRBD2 (5 bases). This CDR3 has 14 residues. The germline V gene has CDR1 SQVTM and CDR2 ANQGSEA. V was shortened by 3 bases and J by 1 base, with 12 bases between the two germline ends. The CDR3: CSVDPEGLQETQYF. For the CDR3, the DNA is TGCAGCGTTGACCCCGAAGGACTCCAAGAGACCCAGTACTTC. Full variable domain (rest looked up from reference TRBV29-1 and TRBJ2-5): SAVISQKPSRDICQRGTSLTIQCQVDSQVTMMFWYRQQPGQSLTLIATANQGSEATYESGFVIDKFPISRPNLTFSTLTVSNMSPEDSSIYLCSVDPEGLQETQYFGPGTRLLVL.

The chain recombines TRBV18 with TRBJ1-5, with D perhaps TRBD1 (5 bases). Germline values: CDR1 KGHSH, CDR2 LQKENI. The V end lost 6 bases, the J end lost 0 bases, and 9 bases lay between the germline ends. The CDR3 contains 14 residues. DNA for the CDR3: TGTGCCAGCTCTCCGGGACTTAGCAATCAGCCCCAGCATTTT. Translation gives CASSPGLSNQPQHF.

This chain uses TRBV7-3 with TRBJ2-7, with 7 bases matching TRBD2. This CDR3 is 16 amino acids long. The germline V gene has CDR1 SGHTA and CDR2 FQGTGA. V shed 5 bases, J shed 4 bases, and the junction held 14 bases outside the gene matches. The CDR3 coding sequence is TGTGCCAGCAGCCTCCCCCATCGAGCGGGGCCATACGAGCAGTACTTC. This codes for CASSLPHRAGPYEQYF.

This clone turned up a few times. The chain employs TRBV7-9 and TRBJ1-2; 11 nucleotides match TRBD1. The CDR3 spans 14 residues. Germline V gives CDR1 SEHNR, CDR2 FQNEAQ (reference sequence). Trimming took 5 bases from V and 7 from J; bases not matched to a gene: 6. CDR3 bases: TGTGCCAGCAGCCTGGACAGGGGGCAGGCTGGCTACACCTTC. This sequence encodes CASSLDRGQAGYTF.

The V gene is TRBV12-3 or TRBV12-4, the J gene TRBJ1-5; TRBD1 matches at 10 bases. The CDR3 runs to 13 residues. The V gene end was trimmed by 6 bases and the J gene end by 11 bases; junction bases not matched to a gene: 7. The chain's CDR3 is CASSWGQGWSQHF. Written as DNA, the CDR3 is TGTGCCAGCAGCTGGGGACAGGGGTGGTCCCAGCATTTT.

This clone was found a few times. CDR3 coding DNA: TGTGCCAGCAGTCACGGACTAGCTGGGCATGAGCAGTTCTTC. Protein product: CASSHGLAGHEQFF. The V and J genes are TRBV28 and TRBJ2-1; 8 bases line up with TRBD2. The junction had 8 bases not matched to a gene; V was cut back by 5 bases and J by 8 bases. Germline CDR1 is MDHEN and CDR2 is SYDVKM. This CDR3 region has 14 residues. The whole variable domain, remainder taken from reference TRBV28 and TRBJ2-1, is DVKVTQSSRYLVKRTGEKVFLECVQDMDHENMFWYRQDPGLGLRLIYFSYDVKMKEKGDIPEGYSVSREKKERFSLILESASTNQTSMYLCASSHGLAGHEQFFGPGTRLTVL.

There are a few counts of this clone. V and J are TRBV19 and TRBJ1-2; D is ambiguous. Germline V gene data show CDR1 as LNHDA and CDR2 as SQIVND (reference sequence). V was shortened by 5 bases and J by 2 bases, with 15 bases between the two germline ends. The CDR3 spans 15 residues. The CDR3, as DNA: TGTGCCAGTAGTGGGAGGTGGGGTCTGAACTATGGCTACACCTTC. It codes for CASSGRWGLNYGYTF.

This clone was observed a handful of times. The chain carries TRBV7-2 and TRBJ2-4; 7 nucleotides agree with TRBD1. The CDR3 has 14 amino acids. The trim removed 1 base at V and 4 bases at J, leaving 1 base unmatched. Germline loops: CDR1 SGHTA, CDR2 FQGNSA. The CDR3: CASSLVGQKNIQYF. In DNA form, the CDR3 reads TGTGCCAGCAGCTTAGTGGGACAGAAAAACATTCAGTACTTC.

This chain links TRBV28 with TRBJ1-2; D uncertain. Per the germline V gene, CDR1 is MDHEN and CDR2 is SYDVKM. Trimming shortened V by 5 bases and J by 5 bases, and 18 bases separated the two germline ends. The CDR3 covers 15 residues. CDR3 sequence reads: CASSHWFGRSYGYTF. The CDR3 bases are TGTGCCAGCAGTCATTGGTTCGGGAGATCGTATGGCTACACCTTC.

This clone came up once. The chain carries TRBV4-1 and TRBJ2-5; 11 positions match TRBD2. The CDR3 is made up of 14 amino acids. V trimming: 4 bases; J trimming: 3 bases; junction bases outside the gene matches: 1. Germline V gene lookup returns CDR1 MGHRA and CDR2 YSYEKL. The CDR3 sequence: CASSLTSGKETQYF. The CDR3 DNA is TGCGCCAGCAGCCTGACTAGCGGGAAAGAGACCCAGTACTTC.

The chain recombines TRBV9 with TRBJ2-3; 7 bases are shared with TRBD2. V shed 4 bases and J 5 bases; nucleotides not matched to a gene: 7. The CDR3 length is 14 residues. Germline loops: CDR1 SGDLS, CDR2 YYNGEE. The CDR3, as DNA: TGTGCCAGCAGCACGCGACTAGCTGGAGATACGCAGTATTTT. Translating gives CASSTRLAGDTQYF. Full variable domain (rest looked up from reference TRBV9 and TRBJ2-3): DSGVTQTPKHLITATGQRVTLRCSPRSGDLSVYWYQQSLDQGLQFLIQYYNGEERAKGNILERFSAQQFPDLHSELNLSSLELGDSALYFCASSTRLAGDTQYFGPGTRLTVL.

This clone has just one count. V is TRBV5-4 and J is TRBJ2-7; D is perhaps TRBD1 (7 bases). Germline CDR1 SGHNT, CDR2 YYREEE (reference sequence). V lost 3 bases and J 1 base, leaving 23 bases between the germline ends. The CDR3 is 18 residues long. The CDR3 nucleotides are TGTGCCAGCAGCTACCGCCCTGGGGGCAGGGGGAGGTCCTACGAGCAGTACTTC. This translates into CASSYRPGGRGRSYEQYF.

This chain joins TRBV11-1 and TRBJ2-1, with TRBD2 identical over 12 bases. The junction had 4 bases not matched to a gene; V was cut back by 4 bases and J by 6 bases. This CDR3 has 15 amino acids. Germline loops: CDR1 SGHAT, CDR2 FQDESV (reference sequence). In DNA, the CDR3 is TGTGCCAGCAGCTCCCCGACTAGCGGGAGCAATGAGCAGTTCTTC. Encoded protein: CASSSPTSGSNEQFF.